Sequencing of this T cell receptor (beta chain) was carried out in a study of CD8+CD57+ T cells in acquired aplastic anemia. Across the whole study: The study obtained an average of about 3.2 ug of DNA from sorted CD4+ and CD8+ cells. Study-wide points: In common between the patients and the controls were some 28 CD8+ CDR3 sequences.

Using genomic DNA as the template, TCR beta VDJ and CDR3 profiling was carried out. TCRdb re-derived calls from the reads in MiXCR, one entry per CDR3 protein. The sample yields roughly 100,000 distinct CDR3 sequences, around two thirds seen once. CD8+CD57+ cell expansion, shown by flow cytometry, had occurred in the patients selected for sequencing. No patient had been given any therapy when blood was sampled. A word on this clonotype: Its specificity is unknown.

V was shortened by 3 bases and J by 6 bases, with 8 bases between the two germline ends. In germline, CDR1 is KGHDR, CDR2 SFDVKD. There are 13 residues in the CDR3. The sample comprised sorted CD4+, CD8+, or CD8+CD57+ T cells (not recorded which) from PBMCs. This receptor was taken from a human donor with aplastic anemia. The chain has TRBV24-1 and TRBJ2-1; possibly TRBD1 or TRBD2 for D (5 bases each). Written as DNA, the CDR3 is TGTGCCACCAGTGATGGGACGAGCAATGAGCAGTTCTTC. Translated: CATSDGTSNEQFF.